This T cell receptor beta chain was identified during a study of PD-1 blockade in mismatch repair-deficient tumors. Study in general: Patients had eleven to twelve mismatch repair-deficient cancer types, all previously treated and progressing.

This CDR3 comprises 13 residues. The V gene lost 3 bases and the J gene lost 3 bases, with 9 bases spanning the gap. Germline-derived CDR1 and CDR2 are SGDLS and YYNGEE. TCRdb's table, derived via immunoSEQ multiplex PCR, lists solely in-frame clones and lacks some. This table holds around 62,000 clones, almost 80% found once. Material: peripheral blood, obtained 2 weeks after starting pembrolizumab. This sequence joins TRBV9 and TRBJ1-1, with D uncertain. The sequence came from an adult with mismatch repair-deficient cancer. CDR3 nucleotide sequence: TGTGCCAGCAGCGCGGCCGGGGACACTGAAGCTTTCTTT. This codes for CASSAAGDTEAFF. Together with reference TRBV9 and TRBJ1-1, the CDR3 gives the full variable domain: DSGVTQTPKHLITATGQRVTLRCSPRSGDLSVYWYQQSLDQGLQFLIQYYNGEERAKGNILERFSAQQFPDLHSELNLSSLELGDSALYFCASSAAGDTEAFFGQGTRLTVV.